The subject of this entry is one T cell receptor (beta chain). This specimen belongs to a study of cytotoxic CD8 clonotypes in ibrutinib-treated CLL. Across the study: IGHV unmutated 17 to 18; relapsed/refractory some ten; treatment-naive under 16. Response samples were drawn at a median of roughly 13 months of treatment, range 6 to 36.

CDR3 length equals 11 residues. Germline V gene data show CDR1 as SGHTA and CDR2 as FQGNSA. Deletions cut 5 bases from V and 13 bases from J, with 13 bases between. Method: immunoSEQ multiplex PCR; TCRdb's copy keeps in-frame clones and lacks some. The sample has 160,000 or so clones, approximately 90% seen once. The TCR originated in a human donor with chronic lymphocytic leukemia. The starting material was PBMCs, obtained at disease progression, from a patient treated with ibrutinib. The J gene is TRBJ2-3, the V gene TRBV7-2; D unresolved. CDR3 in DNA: TGTGCCAGCAGCCTGAACATCAAGGAGTATTTT. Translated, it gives CASSLNIKEYF.